The T cell receptor (beta chain) under discussion was sequenced for a study of shared clonotypes between healthy human individuals. Points from the study as a whole: Sorted-subset samples were not fully sequenced, rarefaction indicated. Naive subsets tended to show greater estimated richness than memory subsets.

Notes on this clone: The antigen remains unidentified.

It was into CD45RA+ naive and CD45RA-negative memory subsets that the CD4+ cells were split. An assay was performed, and its level was deep. Libraries were prepared by immunoSEQ multiplex PCR; TCRdb keeps only in-frame clonotypes and omits some of them. The sample includes roughly 2,500,000 clones, approximately 93% of them seen just once. CDR3 length: 14 residues. From germline, CDR1 is MDHEN and CDR2 SYDVKM. Unmatched junction bases numbered 7, after V lost 2 bases and J lost 7 bases. The origin of this receptor is a man younger than 30 in good health. Some clones in this sample may be carry-over from other donors' samples. The chain links TRBV28 to TRBJ2-7, with 8 bases identical to TRBD1. Material for sequencing was naive CD4+ T cells from PBMCs. Sample subset: CD45RA+ positively selected. The CDR3 DNA reads as TGTGCCAGCAGTTTACAGGGGGCAGCGTATGAGCAGTACTTC. As protein: CASSLQGAAYEQYF.